The sequence of this T cell receptor beta chain was determined in a study of blood T cell repertoires in COVID-19. Study background: Samples came from the United States, Italy and Spain, spanning acute and convalescent COVID-19. PBMCs, B-cell-depleted T cells, or T cells were the source of the cDNA or gDNA that made up the material.

As originally analysed: Quantification of nucleated cells was approximated via reference gene primer amplification. Some clones are missing from TCRdb's copy, which holds only in-frame ones; the method was immunoSEQ multiplex PCR. That table supplies the V and J calls and clone size; D and trimming were determined from the DNA. The data hold more than 100,000 clones, with 65% to 85% observed a single time. This CDR3 is 14 amino acids long. The ends lost 0 bases at V and 1 base at J; junction bases unmatched: 2. The germline V gene has CDR1 GTSNPN and CDR2 SVGIG (reference sequence). The chain links TRBV30 to TRBJ1-2; 7 bases line up with TRBD1. The TCR originated in an elderly woman with acute or convalescent COVID-19. Specimen: peripheral blood. The CDR3 here is CAWSVGTVNYGYTF. CDR3 DNA: TGTGCCTGGAGTGTCGGGACAGTTAACTATGGCTACACCTTC.